The rows below give T cell receptor beta chains drawn from one sample of a study of shared clonotypes between healthy human individuals. Assay used: immunoSEQ multiplex PCR; TCRdb lists only in-frame clones, some missing. This table has 1.6 million or so clones, around 98.5% appearing once. Sequencing used naive CD4+ T cells sorted from blood. The origin of the receptors is a man aged 25 to 40 in good health. Both conserved end residues are part of each CDR3. D genes are given only for firm matches. Expanded clones get a size class; other rows say once, few or many, or leave the size out.

v_gene	abundance	d_gene	j_gene	CDR3aa	CDR3nt
TRBV9	-	-	TRBJ2-1	CASSTRTSFYNEQFF	TGTGCCAGCAGCACCCGCACTAGTTTCTACAATGAGCAGTTCTTC
TRBV29-1	-	-	TRBJ2-5	CSVATDQETQYF	TGCAGCGTTGCTACAGACCAAGAGACCCAGTACTTC
TRBV18	-	-	TRBJ2-3	CASSPVGSPTDTQYF	TGTGCCAGCTCACCGGTGGGATCTCCCACAGATACGCAGTATTTT
TRBV7-9	-	-	TRBJ2-2	CASSLRATNTGELFF	TGTGCCAGCAGCCTCCGGGCTACGAACACCGGGGAGCTGTTTTTT
TRBV9	-	-	TRBJ2-5	CASSVDLRLTKKETQYF	TGTGCCAGCAGCGTAGATCTGCGGTTAACTAAAAAAGAGACCCAGTACTTC
TRBV18	-	-	TRBJ2-6	CASSPIRESTGANVLTF	TGTGCCAGCTCACCAATTAGGGAGAGCACTGGGGCCAACGTCCTGACTTTC
TRBV5-1	-	-	TRBJ1-1	CASTIGRGLNTEAFF	TGCGCCAGCACCATCGGCAGAGGGCTGAACACTGAAGCTTTCTTT
TRBV7-2	-	-	TRBJ2-6	CASSLRSVLSGANVLTF	TGTGCCAGCAGCTTACGATCGGTCCTCTCTGGGGCCAACGTCCTGACTTTC
TRBV9	-	-	TRBJ2-7	CASSVGDAYEQYF	TGTGCCAGCAGCGTAGGGGATGCCTACGAGCAGTACTTC
TRBV2	-	TRBD1	TRBJ1-3	CASSEARGHGNTIYF	TGTGCCAGCAGTGAAGCTAGGGGGCATGGAAACACCATATATTTT
TRBV10-3	once	-	TRBJ2-2	CAISAMGSGELFF	TGTGCCATCAGTGCCATGGGGTCCGGGGAGCTGTTTTTT
TRBV5-4	-	-	TRBJ1-3	CASSFRGEFGNTIYF	TGTGCCAGCAGCTTCCGGGGAGAGTTTGGAAACACCATATATTTT
TRBV10-3	-	TRBD2	TRBJ2-1	CAITTSGRDNEQFF	TGTGCCATCACTACTAGCGGGAGGGACAATGAGCAGTTCTTC
TRBV29-1	-	-	TRBJ2-1	CSVHIQRSSYNEQFF	TGCAGCGTTCATATACAGCGGAGCTCCTACAATGAGCAGTTCTTC
TRBV5-1	-	-	TRBJ2-7	CASSWDPAYEQYF	TGCGCCAGCAGCTGGGACCCCGCCTACGAGCAGTACTTC
TRBV5-1	-	TRBD1	TRBJ1-5	CASTLTGGGQPQHF	TGCGCCAGCACCCTAACAGGGGGTGGTCAGCCCCAGCATTTT
TRBV7-8	-	-	TRBJ1-4	CASSLIFGGLLTNEKLFF	TGTGCCAGCAGCTTAATATTTGGGGGGTTATTGACAAATGAAAAACTGTTTTTT
TRBV29-1	once	-	TRBJ1-5	CSVVRTAGQPQHF	TGCAGCGTTGTTCGAACAGCGGGTCAGCCCCAGCATTTT
TRBV5-1	-	-	TRBJ2-7	CASSLQTTSYEQYF	TGCGCCAGCAGCTTACAGACAACCTCCTACGAGCAGTACTTC
TRBV5-1	-	-	TRBJ2-2	CASSLAELGNTGELFF	TGCGCCAGCAGCTTGGCCGAGTTAGGGAACACCGGGGAGCTGTTTTTT
TRBV5-4	-	-	TRBJ2-3	CASSPGGGSVYTQYF	TGTGCCAGCAGCCCAGGGGGGGGGAGCGTATATACGCAGTATTTT
TRBV11-2	-	-	TRBJ1-2	CASSRLRGAGRNYGYTF	TGTGCCAGCAGCCGTCTGCGTGGGGCAGGGCGAAACTATGGCTACACCTTC
TRBV11-2	-	TRBD2	TRBJ2-3	CASSMGVGTSALSIDTQYF	TGTGCCAGCAGCATGGGGGTCGGGACTAGCGCCCTTTCCATAGATACGCAGTATTTT
TRBV19	once	-	TRBJ2-7	CASSITEPLPYEQYF	TGTGCCAGTAGTATTACGGAGCCCCTCCCCTACGAGCAGTACTTC